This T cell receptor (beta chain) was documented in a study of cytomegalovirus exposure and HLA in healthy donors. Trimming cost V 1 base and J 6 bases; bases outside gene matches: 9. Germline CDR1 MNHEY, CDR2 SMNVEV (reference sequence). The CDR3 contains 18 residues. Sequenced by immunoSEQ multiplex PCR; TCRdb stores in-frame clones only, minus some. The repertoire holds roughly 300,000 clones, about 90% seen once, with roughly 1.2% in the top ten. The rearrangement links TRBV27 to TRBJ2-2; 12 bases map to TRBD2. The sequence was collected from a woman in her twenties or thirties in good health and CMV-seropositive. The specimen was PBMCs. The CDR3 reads CASSLFPSGGARSGELFF. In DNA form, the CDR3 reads TGTGCCAGCAGTTTATTCCCTAGCGGGGGGGCTAGGTCCGGGGAGCTGTTTTTT.